A selection of T cell receptor beta chains follows, all from one sample in a study of vaccination and CD4 T cells after COVID-19. TCRdb fed the PCR reads into MiXCR, producing one record per CDR3 protein. This table holds 15,000 to 20,000 distinct CDR3 sequences, about 60% found once. Their antigens are not known. The material sequenced was CD4+ T cells from blood, cultured in vitro. The receptors shown here come from a human donor who had recovered from COVID-19. Both conserved end residues are part of each CDR3. Fields, in order: V gene, D gene, J gene, CDR3 DNA, CDR3 protein. D genes are given only for firm matches.

>TRBV6-5|-|TRBJ1-1
TGTGCCAGCAGTTACGCGGGAGCCCCGGGGGGAGCTTTCTTT
CASSYAGAPGGAFF
>TRBV6-1|-|TRBJ1-5
TGTGCCAGCAGTGAAACAGGCTGGGGTCAGCCCCAGCATTTT
CASSETGWGQPQHF
>TRBV12-3/TRBV12-4|TRBD1|TRBJ1-1
TGTGCCAGCAGCCAAGACAGGGTTGGGACTGAAGCTTTCTTT
CASSQDRVGTEAFF
>TRBV7-2|-|TRBJ2-1
TGTGCCAGCAGCTCGAGGAAGAGCTCCTACAATGAGCAGTTCTTC
CASSSRKSSYNEQFF
>TRBV9|TRBD1|TRBJ1-2
TGTGCCAGCAGCGTAGAACCCCGGGCAGGGGGTGGCTACACCTTC
CASSVEPRAGGGYTF
>TRBV30|TRBD2|TRBJ2-2
TGTGCCTGGAGTGTCCTAGCGGGAGGAGGCACCGGGGAGCTGTTTTTT
CAWSVLAGGGTGELFF
>TRBV4-1|TRBD1|TRBJ1-3
TGCGCCAGCGGACAGGAGGCGGGAAACACCATATATTTT
CASGQEAGNTIYF
>TRBV5-1|-|TRBJ1-4
TGCGCCAGCAGCTGGACGGCAACTAATGAAAAACTGTTTTTT
CASSWTATNEKLFF
>TRBV7-2|TRBD2|TRBJ2-5
TGTGCCAGCAGCTTACGATCTGCGGGAGGCCAAGAGACCCAGTACTTC
CASSLRSAGGQETQYF
>TRBV6-5|-|TRBJ2-2
TGTGCCAGCAGTTTCCCCACAGTTCCCGGGGAGCTGTTTTTT
CASSFPTVPGELFF
>TRBV20-1|TRBD2|TRBJ2-3
TGCAGTGCTATCGGCGGGAGGTGGATAGATACGCAGTATTTT
CSAIGGRWIDTQYF
>TRBV15|-|TRBJ2-7
TGTGCCACCAGCAGAACGTCAGGGGCGGCCTACGAGCAGTACTTC
CATSRTSGAAYEQYF